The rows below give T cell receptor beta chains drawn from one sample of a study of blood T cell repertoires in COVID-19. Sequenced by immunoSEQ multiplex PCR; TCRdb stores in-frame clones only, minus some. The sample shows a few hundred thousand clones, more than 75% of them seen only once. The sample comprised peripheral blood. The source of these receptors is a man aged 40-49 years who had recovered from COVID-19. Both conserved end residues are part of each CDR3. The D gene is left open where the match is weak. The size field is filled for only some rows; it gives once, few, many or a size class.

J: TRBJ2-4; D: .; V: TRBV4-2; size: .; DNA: TGTGCCAGCAGCCAAGATCTAACGGGGGCCAAAAACATTCAGTACTTC; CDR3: CASSQDLTGAKNIQYF
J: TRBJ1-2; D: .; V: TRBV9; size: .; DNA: TGTGCCAGCAGCGGAAGGAGGGGGGGCAACTATGGCTACACCTTC; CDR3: CASSGRRGGNYGYTF
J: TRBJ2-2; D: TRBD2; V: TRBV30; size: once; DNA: TGTGCCTGGAGTGGACTAGCGGGAGGGATCACCGGGGAGCTGTTTTTT; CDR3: CAWSGLAGGITGELFF
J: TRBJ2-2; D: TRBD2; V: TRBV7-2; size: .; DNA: TGTGCCAGCAGCCGCGGGGGAGGGTACACCGGGGAGCTGTTTTTT; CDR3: CASSRGGGYTGELFF
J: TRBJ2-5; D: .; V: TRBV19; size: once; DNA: TGTGCCAGTAGTATCGGACTCGCTGCTTCGGAGACCCAGTACTTC; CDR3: CASSIGLAASETQYF
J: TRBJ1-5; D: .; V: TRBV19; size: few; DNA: TGTGCCAGTGATACCAGGGGTAGGCAGCCCCAGCATTTT; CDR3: CASDTRGRQPQHF
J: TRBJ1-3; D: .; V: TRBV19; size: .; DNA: TGTGCCAGTAGCCTACAGGGTGGTTCTGGAAACACCATATATTTT; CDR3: CASSLQGGSGNTIYF
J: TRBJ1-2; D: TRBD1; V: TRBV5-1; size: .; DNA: TGCGCCAGCAGCGTCCGGGACAGGGGGCTTGGCGGCTACACCTTC; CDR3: CASSVRDRGLGGYTF
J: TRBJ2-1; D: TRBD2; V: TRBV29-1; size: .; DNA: TGCAGCGTCAGACTAGCGGGCGGACCCCCGTTCTTC; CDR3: CSVRLAGGPPFF
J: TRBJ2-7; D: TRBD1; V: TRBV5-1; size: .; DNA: TGCGCCAGCAGCTTGGCCTGGGACAGGATGTCCTACGAGCAGTACTTC; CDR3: CASSLAWDRMSYEQYF
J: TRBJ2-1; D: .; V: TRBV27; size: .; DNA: TGTGCCAGCAGTTGGGACTGGAATGAGCAGTTCTTC; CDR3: CASSWDWNEQFF
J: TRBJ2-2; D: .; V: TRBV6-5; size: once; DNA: TGTGCCTCCGAGGTTAGCGGGGAGCTGTTTTTT; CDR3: CASEVSGELFF
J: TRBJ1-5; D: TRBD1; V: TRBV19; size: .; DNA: TGTGCCAGTAGCCACCCCTCATCGGGACGGGACAGCCTCAATCAGCCCCAGCATTTT; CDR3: CASSHPSSGRDSLNQPQHF
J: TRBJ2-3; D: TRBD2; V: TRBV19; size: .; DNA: TGTGCCAGTAGTCTCGGACTAGCGGGAGATACGCAGTATTTT; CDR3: CASSLGLAGDTQYF
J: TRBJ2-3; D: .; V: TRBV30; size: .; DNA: TGTGCCTGGAGCTCAGGTACGGATACGCAGTATTTT; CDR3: CAWSSGTDTQYF
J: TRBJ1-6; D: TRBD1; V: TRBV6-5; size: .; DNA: TGTGCCAGCTATGGCAGGGGGGCGTATTCACCCCTCCACTTT; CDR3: CASYGRGAYSPLHF
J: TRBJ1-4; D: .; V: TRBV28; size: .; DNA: TGTGCCAGCAGCCCGGGGGACTTTAATGAAAAACTGTTTTTT; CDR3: CASSPGDFNEKLFF
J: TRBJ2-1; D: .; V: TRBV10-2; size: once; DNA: TGCGCCAGCAGTCCCGTGGGGGGCTCCTACAATGAGCAGTTCTTC; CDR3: CASSPVGGSYNEQFF
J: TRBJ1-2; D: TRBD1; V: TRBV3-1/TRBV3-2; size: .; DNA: TGTGCCAGCAGCCAAGATGTGGAGCCAGGGGGCCTTAACTATGGCTACACCTTC; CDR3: CASSQDVEPGGLNYGYTF
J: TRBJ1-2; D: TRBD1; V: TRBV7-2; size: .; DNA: TGTGCCAGCAGCTCCGGGACAGCCTATGGCTACACCTTC; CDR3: CASSSGTAYGYTF
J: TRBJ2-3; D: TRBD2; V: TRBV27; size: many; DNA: TGTGCCAGCAGTCCCCAGCGGGGTAGCACAGATACGCAGTATTTT; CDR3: CASSPQRGSTDTQYF
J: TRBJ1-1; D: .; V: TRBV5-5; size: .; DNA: TGTGCCAGCAGTTCGGATCTCCCGACAGGAGACACTGAAGCTTTCTTT; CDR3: CASSSDLPTGDTEAFF
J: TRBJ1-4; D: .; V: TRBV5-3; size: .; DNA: TGTGCCGGAAGTGGTTTTGGCGAAAAACTGTTTTTT; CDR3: CAGSGFGEKLFF
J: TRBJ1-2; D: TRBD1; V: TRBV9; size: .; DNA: TGTGCCAGCACCCCACATCCGGGACAGGGGTTGAGTGGCTACACCTTC; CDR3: CASTPHPGQGLSGYTF